One sample yielded the 11 T cell receptor beta chains listed below, sequenced in a study of chemoradiotherapy in HPV16-positive cancers. Libraries were prepared by immunoSEQ multiplex PCR; TCRdb keeps only in-frame clonotypes and omits some of them. This table holds fewer than 70,000 clones, about 92% found once. Sequenced here: blood, sampled from a patient who underwent chemoradiotherapy. Source of these receptors: a human donor with HPV-associated anogenital cancer.

About this clone: One junction end does not reproduce the germline sequence, and a read error may be involved. The V call is TRBV30, the J call TRBJ1-2, with 7 nucleotides matching TRBD1. The CDR3 sequence is 12 residues long. Germline CDR1 is GTSNPN and CDR2 is SVGIG (reference sequence). CDR3 in amino acids: CAWSVGWRDRYF. The CDR3 nucleotides are TGTGCCTGGAGTGTAGGTTGGAGGGACAGATACTTC.

The chain uses TRBV6-5 and TRBJ2-3; D is unresolved. Germline-derived CDR1 and CDR2 are MNHEY and SVGAGI. CDR3 size: 16 residues. Trimming removed 2 bases from V and 5 bases from J, with 17 bases in between. The CDR3 here is CASSYRAGWSQDTQYF. The CDR3 DNA is TGTGCCAGCAGTTACCGTGCTGGATGGTCACAAGATACGCAGTATTTT.

Comments on this clone: The junction departs from the called germline gene at one end, perhaps through a read error. The V call is TRBV5-1, the J call TRBJ1-4; TRBD1 is a possible D gene (5 bases). The CDR3 is 15 residues long. CDR1 SGHRS and CDR2 YFSETQ come from the germline V gene. The chain's CDR3 is CASSLAGTGREKLFF. The CDR3 DNA reads as TGCGCCAGCAGTTTGGCCGGCACGGGGCGAGAAAAACTGTTTTTT.

The chain has TRBV6-6 and TRBJ1-3, with D unclear. There are 13 residues in the CDR3. The V gene lost 5 bases and the J gene lost 0 bases, with 5 bases spanning the gap. In germline, CDR1 is MNHNY, CDR2 SVGAGI (reference sequence). This CDR3 reads CASSPYSGNTIYF. CDR3 in DNA: TGTGCCAGCAGTCCGTACTCTGGAAACACCATATATTTT.

The rearrangement links TRBV10-2 to TRBJ1-5, with D possibly TRBD1 on 5 matching bases. V was cut by 3 bases and J by 0 bases, with 9 bases left in between. The CDR3 has 15 residues. CDR1 and CDR2 (germline): WSHSY, SAAADI. The CDR3 loop is CASSEKGNSNQPQHF. The DNA of the CDR3 is TGCGCCAGCAGTGAAAAGGGGAATAGCAATCAGCCCCAGCATTTT.

The chain couples TRBV7-6 to TRBJ2-7; D tentatively fits TRBD1 or TRBD2 (5 bases each). The CDR3 is 15 residues long. The germline V and J ends were trimmed by 1 base and 2 bases, with 12 bases remaining between them. Germline V gives CDR1 SGHVS, CDR2 FNYEAQ. The CDR3 DNA follows: TGTGCCAGCAGCTTAGGTGGGACGGTCGCCTACGAGCAGTACTTC. As protein: CASSLGGTVAYEQYF.

This clone showed up just once. The chain joins TRBV6-1 to TRBJ2-2; 7 positions agree with TRBD2. The CDR3 is made up of 14 amino acids. CDR1 is MNHNS and CDR2 is SASEGT in the germline V gene. J was trimmed by 3 bases and V by 6 bases; bases with no gene match: 4. CDR3 coding DNA: TGTGCCAGCAGGAGGGAGGGAGACACCGGGGAGCTGTTTTTT. Translation gives CASRREGDTGELFF.

The V call is TRBV5-4, the J call TRBJ2-1; TRBD2 matches at 14 bases. The CDR3 extends over 16 amino acids. Germline V CDR1 and CDR2: SGHNT, YYREEE (reference sequence). V shed 4 bases, J shed 10 bases, and the junction held 10 bases outside the gene matches. The DNA for the CDR3 is TGTGCCAGCAGCCCGACTAGCGGGGGGGCCGAAAACGAGCAGTTCTTC. Protein: CASSPTSGGAENEQFF.

This clone has a single count. The chain combines TRBV7-2 with TRBJ2-5; possibly TRBD1 or TRBD2 for D (6 bases each). Looked up from germline, CDR1 is SGHTA and CDR2 is FQGNSA. The CDR3 is 16 amino acids. The V end lost 0 bases, the J end lost 2 bases, and 13 bases lay between the germline ends. The CDR3 bases are TGTGCCAGCAGCTTAGCGCTGGGGGCGGGGCAAGAGACCCAGTACTTC. It is translated as CASSLALGAGQETQYF.

The gene calls are TRBV4-3 and TRBJ2-1; TRBD1 matches 8 bases. V was pared by 3 bases and J by 2 bases, with 9 bases of the junction left unmatched. The CDR3 sequence is 17 residues long. CDR1 is LGHNA and CDR2 is YSLEER in the germline V gene. In DNA form, the CDR3 reads TGCGCCAGCAGCCAGATTTGGACAGGGCCAACCTACAATGAGCAGTTCTTC. This sequence encodes CASSQIWTGPTYNEQFF.

The rearrangement uses TRBV5-4 and TRBJ1-1, with D tentatively TRBD1 (6 bases). Trimming removed 2 bases at V and 4 bases at J, with 9 bases between. CDR1 and CDR2 (germline): SGHNT, YYREEE (reference sequence). CDR3 length: 13 residues. This CDR3 reads CASSLGGRTEAFF. CDR3 sequence (DNA): TGTGCCAGCAGCTTAGGGGGTCGCACTGAAGCTTTCTTT.